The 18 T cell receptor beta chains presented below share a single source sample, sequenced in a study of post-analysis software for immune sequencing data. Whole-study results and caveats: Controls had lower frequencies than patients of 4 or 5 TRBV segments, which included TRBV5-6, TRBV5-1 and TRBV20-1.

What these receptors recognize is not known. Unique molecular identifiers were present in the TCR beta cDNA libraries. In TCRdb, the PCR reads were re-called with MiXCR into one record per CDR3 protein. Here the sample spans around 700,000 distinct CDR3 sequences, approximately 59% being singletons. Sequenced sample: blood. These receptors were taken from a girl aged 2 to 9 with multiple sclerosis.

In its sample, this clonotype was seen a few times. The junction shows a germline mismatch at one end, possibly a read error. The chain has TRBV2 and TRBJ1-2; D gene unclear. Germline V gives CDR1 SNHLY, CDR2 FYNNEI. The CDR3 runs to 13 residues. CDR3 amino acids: CASSAGGNYGYTF. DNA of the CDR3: TGCGCCAGCAGCGCCGGCGGTAACTATGGCTACACCTTC.

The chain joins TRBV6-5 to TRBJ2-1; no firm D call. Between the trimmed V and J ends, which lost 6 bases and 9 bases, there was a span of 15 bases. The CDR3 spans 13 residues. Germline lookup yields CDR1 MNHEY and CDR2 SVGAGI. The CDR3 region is CASSKIGGSEQFF. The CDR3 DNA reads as TGTGCCAGCAGCAAAATAGGCGGCTCTGAGCAGTTCTTC.

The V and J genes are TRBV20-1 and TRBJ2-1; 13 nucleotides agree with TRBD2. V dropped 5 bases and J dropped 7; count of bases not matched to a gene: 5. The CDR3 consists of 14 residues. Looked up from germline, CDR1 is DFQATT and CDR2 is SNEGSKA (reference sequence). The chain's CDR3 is CSARTSGSPNEQFF. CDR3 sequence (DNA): TGCAGTGCTCGGACTAGCGGGAGCCCAAATGAGCAGTTCTTC.

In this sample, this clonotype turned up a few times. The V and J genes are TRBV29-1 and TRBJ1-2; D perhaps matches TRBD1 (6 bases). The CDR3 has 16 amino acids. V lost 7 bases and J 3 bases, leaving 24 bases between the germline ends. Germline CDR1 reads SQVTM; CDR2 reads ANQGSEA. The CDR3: CSALALTGKGDYGYTF. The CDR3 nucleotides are TGCAGCGCTCTAGCATTAACAGGGAAAGGGGACTATGGCTACACCTTC. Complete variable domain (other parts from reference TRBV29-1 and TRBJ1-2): SAVISQKPSRDICQRGTSLTIQCQVDSQVTMMFWYRQQPGQSLTLIATANQGSEATYESGFVIDKFPISRPNLTFSTLTVSNMSPEDSSIYLCSALALTGKGDYGYTFGSGTRLTVV.

The CDR3 sequence: CASSPEAGGRKDEQFF. CDR3 coding DNA: TGTGCCAGCAGCCCAGAAGCGGGGGGGCGTAAGGATGAGCAGTTCTTC. The chain recombines TRBV7-9 with TRBJ2-1; 10 positions agree with TRBD2. CDR1 is SEHNR, CDR2 FQNEAQ, per germline (reference sequence). CDR3 length: 16 amino acids. The J segment lost 8 bases and the V segment lost 5 bases, leaving 12 bases of the junction unmatched.

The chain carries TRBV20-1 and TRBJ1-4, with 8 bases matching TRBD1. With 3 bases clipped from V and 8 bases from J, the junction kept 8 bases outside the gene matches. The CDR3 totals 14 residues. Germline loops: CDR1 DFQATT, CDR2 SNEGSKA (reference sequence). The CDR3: CSASSGQGGEKLFF. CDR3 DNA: TGCAGTGCTAGTTCTGGACAGGGAGGGGAAAAACTGTTTTTT.

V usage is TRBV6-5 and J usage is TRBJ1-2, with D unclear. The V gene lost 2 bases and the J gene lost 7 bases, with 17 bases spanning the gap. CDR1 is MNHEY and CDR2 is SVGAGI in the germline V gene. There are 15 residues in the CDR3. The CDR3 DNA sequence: TGTGCCAGCAGTTACCAGTCCAAGGGCTTATCTGGCTACACCTTC. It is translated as CASSYQSKGLSGYTF.

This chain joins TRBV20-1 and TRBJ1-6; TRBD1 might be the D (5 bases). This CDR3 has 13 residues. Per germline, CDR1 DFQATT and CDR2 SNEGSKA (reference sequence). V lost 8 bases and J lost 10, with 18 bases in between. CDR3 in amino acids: CSLHSPGWSPLHF. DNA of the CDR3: TGCAGTCTACACAGCCCAGGGTGGTCACCCCTCCACTTT.

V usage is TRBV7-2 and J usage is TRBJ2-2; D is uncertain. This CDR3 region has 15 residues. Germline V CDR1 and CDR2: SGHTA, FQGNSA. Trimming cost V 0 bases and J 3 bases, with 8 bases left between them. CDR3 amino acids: CASSLAGIHTGELFF. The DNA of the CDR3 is TGTGCCAGCAGCTTAGCGGGGATACACACCGGGGAGCTGTTTTTT.

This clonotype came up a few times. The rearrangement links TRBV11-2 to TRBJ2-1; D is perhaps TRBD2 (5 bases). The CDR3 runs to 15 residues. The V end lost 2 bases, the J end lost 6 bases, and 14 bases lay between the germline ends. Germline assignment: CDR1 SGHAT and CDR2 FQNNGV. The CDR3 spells CASSLLRGKSNEQFF. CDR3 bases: TGTGCCAGCAGCTTATTACGGGGAAAAAGCAATGAGCAGTTCTTC.

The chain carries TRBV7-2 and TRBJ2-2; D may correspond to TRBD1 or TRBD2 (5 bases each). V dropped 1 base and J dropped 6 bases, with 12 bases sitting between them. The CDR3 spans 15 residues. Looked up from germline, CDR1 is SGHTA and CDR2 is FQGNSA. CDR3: CASSLEEGRAGELFF. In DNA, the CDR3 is TGTGCCAGCAGCTTAGAAGAGGGACGGGCCGGGGAGCTGTTTTTT.

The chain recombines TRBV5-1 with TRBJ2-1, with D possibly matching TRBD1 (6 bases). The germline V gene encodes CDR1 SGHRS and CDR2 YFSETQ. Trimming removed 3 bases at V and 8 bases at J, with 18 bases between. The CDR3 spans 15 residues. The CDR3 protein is CASSSVQGIRYEQFF. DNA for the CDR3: TGCGCCAGCAGCTCGGTGCAGGGGATAAGATATGAGCAGTTCTTC.

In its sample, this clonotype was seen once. CDR3 region: CASSYSTSGGADTQHF. For the CDR3, the DNA is TGTGCCAGCAGTTACTCGACTAGCGGGGGGGCAGATACGCAGCATTTT. This chain joins TRBV6-2 or TRBV6-3 and TRBJ2-3; tentative D call: TRBD1 (6 bases). The J call could be wrong; TRBJ1-5 is a better fit for the DNA end. This CDR3 has 16 residues. Germline CDR1 and CDR2: MNHEY and SVGEGT.

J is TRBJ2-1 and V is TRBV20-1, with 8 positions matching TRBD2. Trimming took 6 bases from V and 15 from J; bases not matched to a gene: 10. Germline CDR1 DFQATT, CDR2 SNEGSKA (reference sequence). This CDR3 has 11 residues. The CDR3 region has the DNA TGCAGTGCCGGGGGGGGAGCGTCCTCGTTCTTC. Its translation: CSAGGGASSFF.

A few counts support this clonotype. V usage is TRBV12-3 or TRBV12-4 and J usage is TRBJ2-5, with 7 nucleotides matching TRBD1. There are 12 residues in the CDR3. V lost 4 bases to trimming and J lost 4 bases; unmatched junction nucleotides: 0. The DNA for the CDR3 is TGTGCCAGCAGTTGGGACAGAGAGACCCAGTACTTC. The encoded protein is CASSWDRETQYF.

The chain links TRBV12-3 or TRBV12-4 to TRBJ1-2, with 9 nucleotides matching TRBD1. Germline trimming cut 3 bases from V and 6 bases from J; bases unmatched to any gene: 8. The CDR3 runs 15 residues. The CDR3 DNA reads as TGTGCCAGCAGTTTCTGGGGACAGGGAGGGAATGGCTACACCTTC. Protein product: CASSFWGQGGNGYTF.

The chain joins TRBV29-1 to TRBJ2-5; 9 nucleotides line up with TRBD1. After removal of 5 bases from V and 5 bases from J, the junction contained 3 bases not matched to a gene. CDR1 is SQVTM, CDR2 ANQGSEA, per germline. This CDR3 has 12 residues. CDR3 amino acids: CSVTDRGETQYF. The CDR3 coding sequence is TGCAGCGTTACAGACAGGGGGGAGACCCAGTACTTC.

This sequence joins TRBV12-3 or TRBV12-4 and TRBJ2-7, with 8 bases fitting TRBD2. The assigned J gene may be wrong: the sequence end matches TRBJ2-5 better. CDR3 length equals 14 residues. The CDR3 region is CASSRFGGVETQYF. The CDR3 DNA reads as TGTGCCAGCAGTCGCTTCGGGGGGGTGGAGACCCAGTACTTC.